Listed below are T cell receptor beta chains from one sample, sequenced in a study of beta chain features in type 1 diabetes. Some clones are missing from TCRdb's copy, which holds only in-frame ones; the method was immunoSEQ multiplex PCR. Of around 310,000 clones in the sample, roughly 12% were seen once. Input material: naive CD4+ T cells from blood. The source of these receptors is a woman aged 18 to 35 with type 1 diabetes. CDR3s include the opening cysteine and the closing phenylalanine or tryptophan. A D gene is named only where the DNA matches it firmly. Only some rows state a clone size, as once, few, many or a class for expanded clones.

>few|TRBV4-1|TRBJ1-2|-
CASSHTEASNYGYTF
TGCGCCAGCAGCCACACCGAGGCATCTAACTATGGCTACACCTTC
>few|TRBV30|TRBJ1-4|TRBD1
CAWSVTGGREKLFF
TGTGCCTGGAGTGTAACAGGGGGTCGGGAAAAACTGTTTTTT
>few|TRBV12-5|TRBJ1-1|-
CASGSTGTEAFF
TGTGCTAGTGGGTCCACGGGAACTGAAGCTTTCTTT
>-|TRBV6-6|TRBJ1-2|-
CASSKGSGGYTF
TGTGCCAGCAGCAAAGGGAGTGGTGGCTACACCTTC
>few|TRBV6-7|TRBJ1-5|-
CASSYGGGSNQPQHF
TGTGCCAGCAGTTATGGCGGTGGGAGCAATCAGCCCCAGCATTTT
>few|TRBV5-4|TRBJ2-3|TRBD2
CASSEGTSGDTQYF
TGTGCCAGCAGCGAAGGGACTAGCGGAGATACGCAGTATTTT
>few|TRBV19|TRBJ2-3|TRBD2
CASSPSPSGSIADTQYF
TGTGCCAGTAGCCCCTCACCTAGCGGGAGTATTGCAGATACGCAGTATTTT
>-|TRBV11-1|TRBJ2-1|TRBD2
CASSLWTSRNNEQFF
TGTGCCAGCAGCCTGTGGACTAGCAGAAACAATGAGCAGTTCTTC
>few|TRBV13|TRBJ1-1|TRBD1
CASSKTLQGASEAFF
TGTGCCAGCAGCAAAACCCTCCAGGGGGCATCTGAAGCTTTCTTT
>few|TRBV30|TRBJ2-5|-
CAWSVGSLQETQYF
TGTGCCTGGAGTGTCGGTTCCCTCCAAGAGACCCAGTACTTC
>once|TRBV5-1|TRBJ2-6|-
CASSPVLSGANVLTF
TGCGCCAGCAGCCCCGTCCTCTCTGGGGCCAACGTCCTGACTTTC
>-|TRBV15|TRBJ1-2|-
CATSRVTGYRDGYTF
TGTGCCACCAGCAGGGTTACAGGGTATCGGGATGGCTACACCTTC
>few|TRBV10-3|TRBJ1-1|-
CAIRREGTEAFF
TGTGCCATCCGCAGGGAAGGGACTGAAGCTTTCTTT
>-|TRBV18|TRBJ2-4|TRBD1
CASSPGQGANIQYF
TGTGCCAGCTCACCTGGACAGGGGGCAAACATTCAGTACTTC
>-|TRBV10-3|TRBJ2-7|-
CASGPGGQREQYF
TGTGCCAGCGGCCCAGGAGGACAGAGGGAGCAGTACTTC
>few|TRBV30|TRBJ1-5|-
CAWRPSGNQPQHF
TGTGCCTGGAGGCCCTCGGGCAATCAGCCCCAGCATTTT
>-|TRBV7-2|TRBJ2-2|-
CASSLAGGSTGELFF
TGTGCCAGCAGCTTAGCGGGAGGATCCACCGGGGAGCTGTTTTTT
>few|TRBV6-6|TRBJ2-3|-
CASSSWVETDTQYF
TGTGCCAGCAGTTCATGGGTGGAGACAGATACGCAGTATTTT
>few|TRBV7-2|TRBJ2-1|TRBD2
CASSPGPTSGSLDEQFF
TGTGCCAGCAGCCCGGGGCCGACTAGCGGGAGTTTAGATGAGCAGTTCTTC
>few|TRBV11-2|TRBJ2-7|TRBD1
CASRLIRQGYEQYF
TGTGCCAGCAGACTAATTCGACAGGGCTACGAGCAGTACTTC
>-|TRBV5-1|TRBJ2-6|-
CASSGLRGANVLTF
TGCGCCAGCAGCGGGCTGAGAGGGGCCAACGTCCTGACTTTC
>once|TRBV28|TRBJ1-5|-
CASSLSTGAQHF
TGTGCCAGCAGTCTTAGCACGGGGGCCCAGCATTTT
>few|TRBV7-9|TRBJ1-2|-
CASSSAATNYGYTF
TGTGCCAGCAGCTCGGCGGCCACGAACTATGGCTACACCTTC
>-|TRBV6-6|TRBJ1-1|-
CASSYEGNTEAFF
TGTGCCAGCAGTTACGAGGGGAACACTGAAGCTTTCTTT
>-|TRBV5-1|TRBJ2-1|-
CASSLVNRERNNEQFF
TGCGCCAGCAGCTTGGTCAACAGGGAGCGGAACAATGAGCAGTTCTTC
>few|TRBV18|TRBJ2-7|TRBD1
CASSPPGQGSYEQYF
TGTGCCAGCTCACCACCTGGACAGGGTTCCTACGAGCAGTACTTC
>-|TRBV11-2|TRBJ1-3|-
CASSFAWIAVSGNTIYF
TGTGCCAGCAGCTTCGCTTGGATAGCAGTATCTGGAAACACCATATATTTT
>few|TRBV30|TRBJ1-2|-
CAWIQNRAYGYTF
TGTGCCTGGATCCAAAACAGGGCCTATGGCTACACCTTC
>-|TRBV9|TRBJ2-2|TRBD2
CASSATRGGSTGELFF
TGTGCCAGCAGCGCTACAAGGGGAGGGTCCACCGGGGAGCTGTTTTTT
>-|TRBV18|TRBJ2-2|-
CASSPVRNTGELFF
TGTGCCAGCTCACCGGTCAGGAACACCGGGGAGCTGTTTTTT
>-|TRBV15|TRBJ1-2|-
CATSRGQSNYGYTF
TGTGCCACCAGCAGAGGACAGTCGAACTATGGCTACACCTTC
>-|TRBV5-1|TRBJ2-5|TRBD2
CASTGGTITETQYF
TGCGCCAGCACGGGGGGGACTATTACAGAGACCCAGTACTTC
>-|TRBV29-1|TRBJ1-1|-
CSVVDLARRRYMNTEAFF
TGCAGCGTTGTCGATCTAGCCAGGAGGAGGTATATGAACACTGAAGCTTTCTTT
>-|TRBV5-6|TRBJ1-5|-
CASSLQGWSQPQHF
TGTGCCAGCAGCCTACAGGGTTGGAGTCAGCCCCAGCATTTT
>-|TRBV28|TRBJ2-7|TRBD2
CASSTSGVDYEQYF
TGTGCCAGCAGCACTAGCGGGGTCGACTACGAGCAGTACTTC
>few|TRBV5-1|TRBJ2-2|-
CASSSYTGELFF
TGCGCCAGCAGCTCGTATACCGGGGAGCTGTTTTTT
>few|TRBV9|TRBJ2-2|TRBD1
CASRATGGTGELFF
TGTGCCAGCAGAGCGACAGGGGGCACCGGGGAGCTGTTTTTT
>few|TRBV19|TRBJ2-6|-
CASSHLDTSGANVLTF
TGTGCCAGTAGTCATCTCGACACCTCTGGGGCCAACGTCCTGACTTTC
>-|TRBV5-1|TRBJ2-2|-
CASSHGTATAGELFF
TGCGCCAGCAGCCACGGGACTGCCACCGCCGGGGAGCTGTTTTTT
>few|TRBV5-4|TRBJ2-1|TRBD2
CASSFPSRGSTLGEQFF
TGTGCCAGCAGCTTCCCATCCCGCGGGAGCACCTTAGGTGAGCAGTTCTTC
>-|TRBV6-1|TRBJ2-2|-
CASRLAGGAGELFF
TGTGCCAGCAGACTAGCCGGAGGTGCCGGGGAGCTGTTTTTT
>few|TRBV30|TRBJ1-1|-
CAWSVSWHEAFF
TGTGCCTGGAGTGTTTCGTGGCATGAAGCTTTCTTT
>-|TRBV19|TRBJ1-3|TRBD1
CASSPLGTGRRNTIYF
TGTGCCAGTAGTCCACTTGGGACAGGGAGGAGAAACACCATATATTTT
>-|TRBV9|TRBJ2-1|TRBD2
CASSGVAGGNEQFF
TGTGCCAGCAGCGGCGTAGCGGGGGGGAATGAGCAGTTCTTC
>few|TRBV11-1|TRBJ2-7|TRBD2
CASSTRPGGTYEQYF
TGTGCCAGCAGCACCCGCCCGGGGGGGACGTACGAGCAGTACTTC
>-|TRBV2|TRBJ1-5|-
CASMRSSSNQPQHF
TGTGCCAGCATGAGGTCCTCCAGCAATCAGCCCCAGCATTTT